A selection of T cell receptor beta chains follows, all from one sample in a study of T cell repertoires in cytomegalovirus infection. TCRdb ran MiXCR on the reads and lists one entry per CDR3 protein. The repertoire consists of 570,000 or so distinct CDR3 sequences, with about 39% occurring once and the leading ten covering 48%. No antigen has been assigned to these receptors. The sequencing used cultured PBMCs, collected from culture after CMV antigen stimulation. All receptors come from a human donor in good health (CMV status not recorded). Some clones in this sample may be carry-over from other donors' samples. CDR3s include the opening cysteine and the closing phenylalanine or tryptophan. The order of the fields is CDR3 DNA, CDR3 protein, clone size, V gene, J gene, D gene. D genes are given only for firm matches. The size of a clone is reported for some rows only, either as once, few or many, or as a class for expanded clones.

DNA: TGCAGTGCTAGAGAGCGGACAGTTAGCTCCTACGAGCAGTACTTC; CDR3: CSARERTVSSYEQYF; size: .; V: TRBV20-1; J: TRBJ2-7; D: .
DNA: TGTGCCACCAGCAGAGGCGGGCCGACCGGGGAGCTGTTTTTT; CDR3: CATSRGGPTGELFF; size: few; V: TRBV15; J: TRBJ2-2; D: .
DNA: TGTGCCAGCAGTCCACCGGGCGGGGAGGCGAATGAGCAGTTCTTC; CDR3: CASSPPGGEANEQFF; size: few; V: TRBV12-3/TRBV12-4; J: TRBJ2-1; D: .
DNA: TGTGCCAGCAGCCGAGAGCAGAACACTGAAGCTTTCTTT; CDR3: CASSREQNTEAFF; size: .; V: TRBV7-9; J: TRBJ1-1; D: .
DNA: TGTGCCAGCAGCTCCTCACTCCGGCAGGCCAACTATGGCTACACCTTC; CDR3: CASSSSLRQANYGYTF; size: many; V: TRBV7-2; J: TRBJ1-2; D: .
DNA: TGTGCCAGCAGCTTGAGGGGGTACTCTGGAAACACCATATATTTT; CDR3: CASSLRGYSGNTIYF; size: .; V: TRBV5-4; J: TRBJ1-3; D: .
DNA: TGTGCCAGCAGCAGGCTCGACAGGGCCTCCTACGAGCAGTACTTC; CDR3: CASSRLDRASYEQYF; size: few; V: TRBV7-2; J: TRBJ2-7; D: TRBD1
DNA: TGTGCCAGCAAGATGAACACTGAAGCTTTCTTT; CDR3: CASKMNTEAFF; size: few; V: TRBV6-2/TRBV6-3; J: TRBJ1-1; D: .
DNA: TGTGCCACAGGACAGGGTAATTCACCCCTCCACTTT; CDR3: CATGQGNSPLHF; size: .; V: TRBV19; J: TRBJ1-6; D: TRBD1
DNA: TGTGCCAGCAATCAACCTGGCATTTTCTCCTACAATGAGCAGTTCTTC; CDR3: CASNQPGIFSYNEQFF; size: .; V: TRBV6-2/TRBV6-3; J: TRBJ2-1; D: .
DNA: TGTGCCAGCAGCTTGGTCGGGCTAGCGGGGGGAAGAGATACGCAGTATTTT; CDR3: CASSLVGLAGGRDTQYF; size: few; V: TRBV5-4; J: TRBJ2-3; D: TRBD2
DNA: TGTGCCAGCAGCCGGGGTGGCCTCCCGTCCGAGCAGTACTTC; CDR3: CASSRGGLPSEQYF; size: few; V: TRBV7-2; J: TRBJ2-7; D: .
DNA: TGTGCCAGCAGCCGCGGGGGGTCACCCCTCCACTTT; CDR3: CASSRGGSPLHF; size: .; V: TRBV6-1; J: TRBJ1-6; D: .
DNA: TGCGCCAGCAGCATGACAGATACGCAGTATTTT; CDR3: CASSMTDTQYF; size: .; V: TRBV5-1; J: TRBJ2-3; D: .
DNA: TGTGCCAGCAGCTCAGAAGAGTTTTCCTACGAGCAGTACTTC; CDR3: CASSSEEFSYEQYF; size: .; V: TRBV5-4; J: TRBJ2-7; D: .
DNA: TGTGCCAGCAGCTTAGCGACAGGGGTTTACGAGCAGTACTTC; CDR3: CASSLATGVYEQYF; size: few; V: TRBV7-2; J: TRBJ2-7; D: TRBD1
DNA: TGTGCCAGCGGACGGGAGGGGCCCTACGAGCAGTACTTC; CDR3: CASGREGPYEQYF; size: .; V: TRBV5-5; J: TRBJ2-7; D: TRBD2